By share, the clone carrying this TCR beta chain ranks as medium-sized. This entry belongs to a study of blood T cell repertoires in COVID-19. Study in general: PBMCs, B-cell-depleted T cells, or T cells provided the cDNA or gDNA that made up the material.

The repertoire was sequenced with immunoSEQ multiplex PCR; TCRdb's copy has only in-frame clones and lacks some. The repertoire holds around 130,000 clones, with 70% to 90% as singletons. Sequencing was carried out using peripheral blood. The clonotype originates from a woman between 50 and 59 years old who had recovered from COVID-19.

CDR3 DNA: TGTGCCAGCAGTTCCCCCGGGGGAAACTATGGCTACACCTTC. It encodes CASSSPGGNYGYTF. The chain employs TRBV6-5 and TRBJ1-2, with a possible D match to TRBD1 (5 bases). CDR3 size: 14 residues. Germline V gene data show CDR1 as MNHEY and CDR2 as SVGAGI. Trimming left V 4 bases short and J 2 bases short, with 11 bases between.